This T cell receptor (beta chain) derives from a study of blood T cell repertoires in COVID-19. Looking at the study overall: The United States, Italy and Spain were the sources of the acute and convalescent COVID-19 samples. The analysed material was cDNA or gDNA that came from T cells, B-cell-depleted T cells, or PBMCs.

With V trimmed by 0 bases and J by 0 bases, 5 bases remained unmatched. The length of the CDR3 is 18 residues. Germline CDR1 reads ENHRY; CDR2 reads SYGVKD. Clones were sequenced by immunoSEQ multiplex PCR, and TCRdb holds only the in-frame ones, with some missing. The sample gives 200,000 or so clones, approximately 80% of which show up once; 6.9% is in the top ten. This TCR was sampled from a human donor with acute or convalescent COVID-19. The donor label of this sample is uncertain. V and J are TRBV10-3 and TRBJ2-2; TRBD2 agrees at 9 bases. Material for sequencing was peripheral blood. CDR3 residues: CAISESLREGPNTGELFF. For the CDR3, the DNA is TGTGCCATCAGTGAGTCACTGCGGGAGGGCCCGAACACCGGGGAGCTGTTTTTT.